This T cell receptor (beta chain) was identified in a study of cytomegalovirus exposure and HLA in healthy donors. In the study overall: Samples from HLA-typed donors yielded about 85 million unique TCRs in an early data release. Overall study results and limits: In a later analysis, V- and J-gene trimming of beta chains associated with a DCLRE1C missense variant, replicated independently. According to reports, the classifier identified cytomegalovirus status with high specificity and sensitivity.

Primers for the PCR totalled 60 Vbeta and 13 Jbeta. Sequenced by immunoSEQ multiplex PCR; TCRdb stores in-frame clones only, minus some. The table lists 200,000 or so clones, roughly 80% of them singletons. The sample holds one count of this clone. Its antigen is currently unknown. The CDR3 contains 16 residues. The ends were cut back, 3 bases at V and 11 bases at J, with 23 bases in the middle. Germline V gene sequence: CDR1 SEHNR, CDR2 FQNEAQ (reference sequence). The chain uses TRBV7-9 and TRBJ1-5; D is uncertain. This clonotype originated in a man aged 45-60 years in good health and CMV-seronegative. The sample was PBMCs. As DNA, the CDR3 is TGTGCCAGCAGCTTTAGCGGCGGAGGCCCGGCAGGATCCCAGCATTTT. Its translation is CASSFSGGGPAGSQHF. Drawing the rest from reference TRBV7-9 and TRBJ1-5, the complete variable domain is DTGVSQNPRHKITKRGQNVTFRCDPISEHNRLYWYRQTLGQGPEFLTYFQNEAQLEKSRLLSDRFSAERPKGSFSTLEIQRTEQGDSAMYLCASSFSGGGPAGSQHFGDGTRLSIL.